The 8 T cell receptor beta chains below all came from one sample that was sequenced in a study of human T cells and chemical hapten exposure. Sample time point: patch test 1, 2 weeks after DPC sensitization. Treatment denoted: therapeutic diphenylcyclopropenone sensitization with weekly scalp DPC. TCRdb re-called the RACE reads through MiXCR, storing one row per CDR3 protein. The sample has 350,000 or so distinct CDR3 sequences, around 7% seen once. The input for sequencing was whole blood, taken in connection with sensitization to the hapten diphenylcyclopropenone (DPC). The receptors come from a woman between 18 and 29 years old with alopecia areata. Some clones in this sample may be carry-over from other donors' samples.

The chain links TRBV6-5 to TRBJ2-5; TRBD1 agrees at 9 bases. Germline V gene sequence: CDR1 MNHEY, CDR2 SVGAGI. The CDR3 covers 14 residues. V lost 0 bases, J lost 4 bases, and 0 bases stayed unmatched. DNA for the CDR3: TGTGCCAGCAGTTACTCGACAGGGGGAGAGACCCAGTACTTC. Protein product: CASSYSTGGETQYF.

The CDR3 loop is CASSLWGGGEQYF. The CDR3 region has the DNA TGTGCCAGCAGCTTATGGGGAGGGGGCGAGCAGTACTTC. The chain joins TRBV7-3 to TRBJ2-7, with D perhaps TRBD2 (7 bases). CDR1 and CDR2 from the germline V gene are SGHTA and FQGTGA. The CDR3 is made up of 13 amino acids. Trimming removed 2 bases at V and 6 bases at J, with 11 bases between.

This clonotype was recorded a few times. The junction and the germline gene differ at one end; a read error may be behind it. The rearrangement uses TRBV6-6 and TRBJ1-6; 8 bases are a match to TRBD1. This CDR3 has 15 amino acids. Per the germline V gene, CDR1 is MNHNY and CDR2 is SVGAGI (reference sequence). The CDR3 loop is CASSYGTGPVSSLHF. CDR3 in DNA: TGTGCCAGCAGTTACGGGACAGGCCCGGTTTCATCCCTCCACTTT.

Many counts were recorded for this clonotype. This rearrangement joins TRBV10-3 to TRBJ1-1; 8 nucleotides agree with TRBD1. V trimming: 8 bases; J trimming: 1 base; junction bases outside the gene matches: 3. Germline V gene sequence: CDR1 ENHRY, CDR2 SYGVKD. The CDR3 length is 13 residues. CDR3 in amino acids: CAIGQGANTEAFF. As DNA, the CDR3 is TGTGCCATCGGCCAGGGGGCGAACACTGAAGCTTTCTTT.

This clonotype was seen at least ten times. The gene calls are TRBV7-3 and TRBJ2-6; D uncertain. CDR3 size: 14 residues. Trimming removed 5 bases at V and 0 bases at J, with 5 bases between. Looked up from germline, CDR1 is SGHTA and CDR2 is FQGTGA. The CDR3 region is CASSPNSGANVLTF. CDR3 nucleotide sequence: TGTGCCAGCAGCCCAAACTCTGGGGCCAACGTCCTGACTTTC.

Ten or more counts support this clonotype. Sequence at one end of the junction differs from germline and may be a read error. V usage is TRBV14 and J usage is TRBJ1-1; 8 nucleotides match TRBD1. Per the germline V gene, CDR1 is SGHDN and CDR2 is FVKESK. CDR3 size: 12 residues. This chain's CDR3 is CASSLTAGGQAF. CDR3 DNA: TGTGCCAGCAGCTTAACCGCAGGGGGCCAGGCCTTT.

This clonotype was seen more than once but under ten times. The DNA of the CDR3 is TGTGCCAGCAGCCCCCCCGGACGCGTCCAGGATGGCTACACCTTC. Amino acid sequence: CASSPPGRVQDGYTF. J is TRBJ1-2 and V is TRBV3-1; D uncertain. V gave up 4 bases and J gave up 6 bases, with 18 bases separating them. CDR1 is LGHDT, CDR2 YNNKEL, per germline (reference sequence). The CDR3 consists of 15 residues.

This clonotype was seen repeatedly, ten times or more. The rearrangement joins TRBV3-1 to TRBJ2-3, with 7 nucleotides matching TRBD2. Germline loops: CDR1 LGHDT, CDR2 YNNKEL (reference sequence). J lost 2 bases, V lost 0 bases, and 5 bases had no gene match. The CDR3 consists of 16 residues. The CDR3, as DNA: TGTGCCAGCAGCCAAGATCTAGCGGAGATCACAGATACGCAGTATTTT. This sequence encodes CASSQDLAEITDTQYF.